Given below is one T cell receptor (beta chain) in context. Its antigen is undetermined. The data originate from a study of OX40 agonist ivuxolimab in advanced cancers. General study results and limits: At 0.1 to 3.0 mg/kg, clonal expansion of CD4+ and CD8+ blood T cells had occurred by week 6.

Only in-frame clones appear in the TCRdb table, and some are missing; sequencing was by immunoSEQ multiplex PCR. The sample yields over 20,000 clones, more than 80% seen once. From germline, CDR1 is SGHNT and CDR2 YYREEE (reference sequence). The CDR3 runs 13 residues. Trimming removed 5 bases at V and 4 bases at J, with 12 bases between. This receptor was taken from an adult with an advanced solid tumor such as melanoma, head and neck, liver or kidney cancer. The rearrangement links TRBV5-4 to TRBJ1-1; TRBD1 might be the D (5 bases). Source: CD4+ or CD8+ T cells sorted from blood, taken in a trial of the OX40 agonist ivuxolimab. The CDR3 DNA sequence: TGTGCCAGCAGGTATTGGGGGGGCACTGAAGCTTTCTTT. It translates to CASRYWGGTEAFF.